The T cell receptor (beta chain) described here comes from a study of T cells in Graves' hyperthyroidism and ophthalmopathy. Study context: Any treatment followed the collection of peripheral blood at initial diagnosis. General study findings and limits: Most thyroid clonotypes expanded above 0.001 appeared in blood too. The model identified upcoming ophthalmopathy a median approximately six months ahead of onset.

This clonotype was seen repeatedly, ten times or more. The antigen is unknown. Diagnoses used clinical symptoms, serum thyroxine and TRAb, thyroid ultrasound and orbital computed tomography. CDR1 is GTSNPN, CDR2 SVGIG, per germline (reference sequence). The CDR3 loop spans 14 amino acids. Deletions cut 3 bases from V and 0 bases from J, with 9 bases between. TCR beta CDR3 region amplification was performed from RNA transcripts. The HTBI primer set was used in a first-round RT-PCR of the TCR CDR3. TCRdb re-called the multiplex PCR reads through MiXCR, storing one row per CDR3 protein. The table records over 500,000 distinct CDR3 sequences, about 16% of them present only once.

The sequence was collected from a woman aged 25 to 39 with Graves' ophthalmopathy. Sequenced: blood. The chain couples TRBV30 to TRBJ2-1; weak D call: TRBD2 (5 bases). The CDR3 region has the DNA TGTGCCTGGAGGGAGGTGAGCTCCTACAATGAGCAGTTCTTC. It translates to CAWREVSSYNEQFF.